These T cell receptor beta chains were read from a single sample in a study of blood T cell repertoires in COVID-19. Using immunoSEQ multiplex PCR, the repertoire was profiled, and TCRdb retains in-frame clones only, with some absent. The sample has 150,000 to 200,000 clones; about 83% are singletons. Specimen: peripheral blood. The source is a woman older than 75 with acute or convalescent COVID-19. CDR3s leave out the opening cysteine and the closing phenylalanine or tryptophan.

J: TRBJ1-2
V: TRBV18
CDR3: ASSRTGGDSYT

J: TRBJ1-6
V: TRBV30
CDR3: AWNPGVDSPLH

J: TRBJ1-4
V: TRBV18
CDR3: ASSSDSATWNTNEKLF

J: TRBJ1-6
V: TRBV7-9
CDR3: ASSFGRRTVYNSPLH

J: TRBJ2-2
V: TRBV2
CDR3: ASRKPRQDTGELF

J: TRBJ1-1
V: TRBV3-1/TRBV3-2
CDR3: ASSYGQGANTEAF

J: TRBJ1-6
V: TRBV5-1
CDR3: TSSPGGGNSPLH

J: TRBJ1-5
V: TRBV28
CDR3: ASSSGQGNQPQH

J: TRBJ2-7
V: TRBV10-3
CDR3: ATGTGATYEQY

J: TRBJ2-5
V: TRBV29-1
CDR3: SVVIEAARGTQY

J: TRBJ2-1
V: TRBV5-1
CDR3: ASSPSGGGRNEQF

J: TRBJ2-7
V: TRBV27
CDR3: ASSSAGEGEYEQY

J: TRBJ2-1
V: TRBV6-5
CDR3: ASSPGRHSYNEQF

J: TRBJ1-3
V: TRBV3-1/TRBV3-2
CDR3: ASSQKAGGRSGNTIY

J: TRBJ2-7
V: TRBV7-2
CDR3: ASSFQGRDYEQY

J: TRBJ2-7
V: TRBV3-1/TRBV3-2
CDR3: ASSHRGAGDKEQY

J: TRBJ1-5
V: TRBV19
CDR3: ASSIRVTGGRQPQH

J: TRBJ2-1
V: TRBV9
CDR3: ASSPRGSSSTYNEQF

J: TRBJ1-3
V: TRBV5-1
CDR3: ASSLGALTWDTIY

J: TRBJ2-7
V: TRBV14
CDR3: ASSLSERGGYEQY

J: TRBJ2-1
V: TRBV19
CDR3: ASMKGLAGGGEQF

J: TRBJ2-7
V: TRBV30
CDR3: AWTPSSGSSEQY

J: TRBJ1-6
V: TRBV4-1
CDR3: ASSQDPGQGLSSYNSPLH

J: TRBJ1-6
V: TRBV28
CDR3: ASSPGTVNNSPLH

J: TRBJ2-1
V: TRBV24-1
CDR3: ATSDFEGDEQF

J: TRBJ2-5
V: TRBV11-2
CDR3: ASSDQTTRGETQY

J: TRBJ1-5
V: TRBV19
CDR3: ASSSMGQGAVGNQPQH

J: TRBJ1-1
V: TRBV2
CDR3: ASRKGQGAENTEAF

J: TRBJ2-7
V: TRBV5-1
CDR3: ASSLVAPGLADISYEQY

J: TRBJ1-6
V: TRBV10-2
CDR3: ASRRGEASPLH

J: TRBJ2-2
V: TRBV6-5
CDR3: ASSPQRSTGELF

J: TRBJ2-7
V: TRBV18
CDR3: ASSPSAGTDYEQY

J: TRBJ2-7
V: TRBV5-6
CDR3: ASSTLGQGPYEQY

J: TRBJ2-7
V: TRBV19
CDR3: ASSRQSSYEQY

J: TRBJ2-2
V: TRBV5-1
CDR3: ASSFSGSTGELF

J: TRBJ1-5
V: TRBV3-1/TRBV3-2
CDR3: ASSQDRGNQPQH

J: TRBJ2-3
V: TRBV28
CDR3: ASSGGLSTQY

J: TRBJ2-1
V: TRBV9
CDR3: ASSPSHRGLAGEQF

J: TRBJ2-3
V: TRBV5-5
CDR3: ASSQGQSTDTQY